This TCR beta chain is drawn from a study of blood T cell repertoires in COVID-19. Looking at the study overall: Acute and convalescent COVID-19 samples came from the United States, Italy and Spain.

Original processing notes: Amplification with reference gene primers provided the estimates of nucleated cell counts. Assay used: immunoSEQ multiplex PCR; TCRdb lists only in-frame clones, some missing. The V and J calls and clone size come from that table; D and trimming were worked out from the DNA. The data show a few hundred thousand clones, with 70% to 85% seen just once and 14% to 15% held by the top ten. The germline V and J ends were trimmed by 0 bases and 8 bases, with 5 bases remaining between them. The CDR3 extends over 12 amino acids. The germline CDR1 and CDR2 sequences are SGHNT and YENEEA. Participants came from some 23 US areas, aged about 18 to 89 years.

Material for sequencing was PBMCs or T cells enriched from blood (not recorded which). The V and J genes are TRBV11-3 and TRBJ2-4, with a tentative D call TRBD1 (5 bases). This clonotype was obtained from a man aged 35 to 55 who had recovered from COVID-19. CDR3 sequence: CASSLDRDIQYF. CDR3 nucleotide sequence: TGTGCCAGCAGCTTAGACAGGGACATTCAGTACTTC.